This T cell receptor (beta chain) is drawn from a study of cytomegalovirus exposure and HLA in healthy donors. On this clone: The antigen is undetermined.

V gave up 4 bases and J gave up 4 bases; unmatched junction bases: 5. The CDR3 runs 14 residues. From germline, CDR1 is SGHRS and CDR2 YFSETQ. Overall study results and limits: Some V segments could not be told apart, so they were left out, TRBV6-2 and TRBV6-3 among them.

It was with 60 Vbeta and 13 Jbeta primers that the PCR ran. Assay used: immunoSEQ multiplex PCR; TCRdb lists only in-frame clones, some missing. The sample lists about 170,000 clones; roughly 71% were seen once. This clonotype was obtained from a woman aged 45 to 65 in good health and CMV-seropositive. The sample was PBMCs. This sequence joins TRBV5-1 and TRBJ1-1, with 9 bases aligning to TRBD1. CDR3 protein: CASSRDRAGTEAFF. DNA of the CDR3: TGCGCCAGCAGCCGGGACAGGGCCGGCACTGAAGCTTTCTTT.